This T cell receptor beta chain came from a study of shared clonotypes between healthy human individuals (dated by TCRdb to between 2020 and 2021). A note on the overall study: Two women and a few men aged 18 to 49 years were included in the cohort. To increase sequencing depth and limit assay-specific biases, different laboratories used diverse techniques to prepare libraries and sequence TCR repertoires. Per donor, leukapheresis produced somewhere between about 0.8 and 9 billion PBMCs. To estimate repertoire size and how much clonotypes are shared between individuals, the study performed deep sequencing of blood TCR repertoires from five healthy adults.

As regards this clone: No cognate antigen has been identified for it. One base away there is no much larger clone; base qualities are not given.

Using the deep immunoSEQ assay, multiplex PCR amplified TCR CDR3 regions from genomic DNA. Extracted genomic DNA from each cell subset was spread evenly across all wells of several immunoSEQ 96-well plates, with each plate serving as a replicate. For unsorted PBMC, each replicate PCR was loaded with approximately 300 ng genomic DNA, equivalent to tens of thousands of T cell genomes. Ten immunoSEQ deep assay plates were used to sequence the unsorted PBMC genomic DNA. Purified libraries were quantified with a Qubit 3.0 fluorometer, sized on a Bioanalyzer 2100, and re-quantified with the KAPA Library Quantification kit. Each immunoSEQ 96-well plate was sequenced on its own single-read 150-cycle Illumina NextSeq 550 flow cell. Turning to the authors' computational methods: Because only junctional sequences without quality scores were contained in the immunoSEQ output, filtering matching that applied to full-length reads could not be performed. To assign V/J genes and CDR3, sequences were annotated using PyIR, a Python wrapper for IgBLAST v1.9, with IMGT germline references. Reads were filtered out if the reads had weak V/J assignments (E-value above 1e-6), no CDR3, stop codons, out-of-frame junctions, or ambiguous translated residues. V3J clonotypes were defined as sequences sharing the same inferred V gene, J gene, and CDR3 amino acid sequence. The percentage overlap between two repertoires was calculated by dividing the number of shared unique clonotypes by the size of the smaller repertoire. RTK rarefaction, the Chao1 estimator, and Recon v2.1 estimates of unobserved clonotypes were used to assess repertoire richness. TCRdb limited this immuneACCESS table to in-frame rearrangements with V and J called. A share of clones is missing; checked studies link under half to unresolved V genes, and the rest is unexplained. D and trimming come from the DNA, and the V and J calls and clone size come from that table. Across this sample there are under 600,000 clones, with around 80% seen only once. The ten largest clones represent 12% of the sample.

What the authors observed across the whole study: Because the study included a small number of donors, the genetic and exposure-history diversity represented was limited. Only blood was sampled, and tissue TCR repertoires likely differ from those in blood. Based on pairwise subsampling, the degree of clonotype sharing among donors was expected to be affected by sequencing depth.

From its cysteine to its phenylalanine, the CDR3 spans 15 amino acids. Just CDR3 DNA is preserved here, 45 bases in frame from base 1. The CDR1 and CDR2 encoded by the germline V gene are MDHEN and SYDVKM. The junction carries 19 bases between V and J, which are trimmed by 6 bases and 8 bases respectively. The donors were healthy, HIV-negative adults who had no recently reported acute infections or vaccinations. All donors were Caucasian adults living in Nashville, Tennessee, USA. For unsorted samples, tens of millions of PBMCs were counted and genomic DNA was extracted with the QIAamp DNA Blood Mini kit. Blood was collected by leukapheresis, and PBMCs were isolated by Ficoll-Histopaque density gradient centrifugation and then cryopreserved in liquid nitrogen vapor phase.

What was sequenced was PBMCs. This receptor was taken from a woman aged 40 to 50 in good health. Some clones in this sample may be carry-over from other donors' samples. Recombination joined TRBV28 with TRBJ1-4, with TRBD1 perhaps the D gene, on 6 matching bases. The DNA sequence is TGTGCCAGCAGGGGCCCCTCAGGGGTTTGGGAAAAACTGTTTTTT. The encoded protein is CASRGPSGVWEKLFF.